This TCR beta chain was profiled in a study of blood T cell repertoires in COVID-19. Profiled with immunoSEQ multiplex PCR; TCRdb holds only in-frame clones, not every one. Of 150,000 to 200,000 clones listed, approximately 80% are singletons. CDR3 length: 15 residues. The J segment lost 3 bases and the V segment lost 2 bases, leaving 6 bases of the junction unmatched. Germline V CDR1 and CDR2: GTSNPN, SVGIG (reference sequence). The chain is built from TRBV30 and TRBJ1-4, with 7 positions matching TRBD1. This TCR was recovered from a middle-aged man who had recovered from COVID-19. Sample: PBMCs or T cells enriched from blood (not recorded which). The CDR3 region has the DNA TGTGCCTGGAGTTCCCCTGACAGGGCTAATGAAAAACTGTTTTTT. Encoded protein: CAWSSPDRANEKLFF.